Shown below are 13 T cell receptor beta chains from a single sample sequenced in a study of T cell repertoires in cytomegalovirus infection. TCRdb analysed the reads with MiXCR anew, one entry per CDR3 protein. The repertoire holds approximately 130,000 distinct CDR3 sequences, with less than 9.5% as singletons. Source material: PBMCs. The receptor set was obtained from a human donor in good health (CMV status not recorded). Some clones in this sample may be carry-over from other donors' samples.

This clonotype was picked up many times. This chain connects TRBV2 to TRBJ1-1; D is ambiguous. The CDR3 runs to 16 residues. V dropped 6 bases and J dropped 1 base, with 18 bases sitting between them. CDR1 and CDR2 (germline): SNHLY, FYNNEI. The CDR3 coding sequence is TGTGCCAGCAGAAACAATCCCGGTTTAAAGAACACTGAAGCTTTCTTT. This gives the protein CASRNNPGLKNTEAFF.

This clonotype was seen a handful of times. CDR3 DNA: TGTGCCAGCAGTTTGGGATCTGTCTCCAAAAACATTCAGTACTTC. Its protein is CASSLGSVSKNIQYF. The chain combines TRBV28 with TRBJ2-4; no definite D call. From germline, CDR1 is MDHEN and CDR2 SYDVKM. Trimming left V 3 bases short and J 2 bases short, with 11 bases between. CDR3 length: 15 residues.

This clonotype occurred many times. The CDR3 DNA follows: TGTGCCAGTAGTCCCGTCCGGGACAGGGGGCGGAACACTGAAGCTTTCTTT. Its protein is CASSPVRDRGRNTEAFF. The chain employs TRBV19 and TRBJ1-1, with 12 bases fitting TRBD1. Germline trimming cut 5 bases from V and 1 base from J; bases unmatched to any gene: 8. The germline V gene encodes CDR1 LNHDA and CDR2 SQIVND (reference sequence). This CDR3 is 17 amino acids long.

This clonotype was counted only a few times. The rearrangement joins TRBV5-1 to TRBJ2-1; D might be TRBD1 or TRBD2, each matching 5 bases. The CDR3 is 15 amino acids. Germline V gene lookup returns CDR1 SGHRS and CDR2 YFSETQ. The V end was cut by 4 bases, the J end by 1 base, with 12 bases between. The CDR3 is CASSNRDLSYNEQFF. The CDR3, as DNA: TGCGCCAGCAGCAACCGGGACCTATCCTACAATGAGCAGTTCTTC.

In this sample, this clonotype turned up many times. V and J are TRBV11-1 and TRBJ2-3; D is possibly TRBD2 (6 bases). The CDR3 has 14 amino acids. CDR1 and CDR2 (germline): SGHAT, FQDESV (reference sequence). Trimming took 3 bases from V and 3 from J, leaving 10 bases between them. The CDR3 DNA reads TGTGCCAGCAGCTTCCTCGGGGGAACAGATACGCAGTATTTT. It translates to CASSFLGGTDTQYF.

This clonotype was detected ten times or more. The chain combines TRBV2 with TRBJ1-1, with D tentatively TRBD1 (5 bases). This CDR3 comprises 17 residues. V lost 5 bases, J lost 0 bases, and 19 bases lay in between. The V gene's germline CDR1 is SNHLY and CDR2 FYNNEI. The CDR3 loop reads CASSRDGPNYMNTEAFF. The CDR3 coding sequence is TGTGCCAGCAGTCGGGACGGGCCGAATTACATGAACACTGAAGCTTTCTTT. Variable domain in full (rest from reference TRBV2 and TRBJ1-1): EPEVTQTPSHQVTQMGQEVILRCVPISNHLYFYWYRQILGQKVEFLVSFYNNEISEKSEIFDDQFSVERPDGSNFTLKIRSTKLEDSAMYFCASSRDGPNYMNTEAFFGQGTRLTVV.

The gene calls are TRBV5-1 and TRBJ1-1, with 7 nucleotides matching TRBD1. Germline V CDR1 and CDR2: SGHRS, YFSETQ. Trimming at V came to 4 bases and at J to 7 bases, leaving 10 bases not matched to a gene. The CDR3 extends over 14 amino acids. The DNA of the CDR3 is TGCGCCAGCAGCCCTGAACCCGACAGGGTTGAAGCTTTCTTT. Its translation is CASSPEPDRVEAFF.

This clonotype was found a few times. V usage is TRBV5-4 and J usage is TRBJ2-2; no clear D gene. CDR1 and CDR2 (germline): SGHNT, YYREEE (reference sequence). V lost 0 bases to trimming and J lost 1 base, with 1 base between them. This CDR3 comprises 13 residues. In DNA, the CDR3 is TGTGCCAGCAGCTTGGTGAACACCGGGGAGCTGTTTTTT. Protein sequence: CASSLVNTGELFF.

This clonotype has a count of ten or more. V gene TRBV5-5 combines with J gene TRBJ2-1, with 8 bases identical to TRBD1. The CDR3 sequence is 16 residues long. The V and J ends lost 5 bases and 7 bases, in that order; junction bases with no gene match: 14. Germline CDR1 reads SGHKS; CDR2 reads YYEKEE (reference sequence). CDR3 sequence (DNA): TGTGCCAGCAGACAAGCCCAGGGGGCGGAGGGAAATGAGCAGTTCTTC. Protein sequence: CASRQAQGAEGNEQFF.

This clonotype was observed at least ten times. V gene TRBV5-1 combines with J gene TRBJ2-1; no clear D gene. The V and J ends lost 2 bases and 8 bases respectively, with 8 bases between them. This CDR3 spans 12 amino acids. Germline assignment: CDR1 SGHRS and CDR2 YFSETQ. The chain's CDR3 is CASSFFGDEQFF. DNA of the CDR3: TGCGCCAGCAGCTTCTTCGGAGATGAGCAGTTCTTC.

This clonotype was detected a few times. The chain links TRBV6-5 to TRBJ2-1, with D maybe TRBD1 (5 bases). Trimming took off 2 bases at V and 2 bases at J, with 10 bases between the two ends. The CDR3 is 15 amino acids. Per the germline V gene, CDR1 is MNHEY and CDR2 is SVGAGI. CDR3: CASSYVGLAYNEQFF. The CDR3 nucleotides are TGTGCCAGCAGTTACGTGGGGCTTGCCTACAATGAGCAGTTCTTC.

The sample holds many counts of this clonotype. V is TRBV7-2 and J is TRBJ1-2; D unclear. In germline, CDR1 is SGHTA, CDR2 FQGNSA. V was shortened by 5 bases and J by 3 bases, with 13 bases between the two germline ends. This CDR3 spans 14 amino acids. CDR3 DNA sequence: TGTGCCAGCAGCCCTGGTACCCTGTACTATGGCTACACCTTC. Translated: CASSPGTLYYGYTF.

This chain joins TRBV19 and TRBJ2-1, with 12 nucleotides matching TRBD2. With 1 base clipped from V and 2 bases from J, the junction kept 3 bases outside the gene matches. CDR1 is LNHDA and CDR2 is SQIVND in the germline V gene (reference sequence). This CDR3 contains 17 residues. CDR3 sequence (DNA): TGTGCCAGTAGTATAGGAGGACTAGCGGGGACCTACAATGAGCAGTTCTTC. It specifies CASSIGGLAGTYNEQFF.